The present entry profiles one TCR beta chain with its context. Antigen specificity is unknown. This record belongs to a study of naive and memory T cell subsets. EMRA cells were CD45RA+CD27-, and effector memory cells CD45RA-CD27-. Germline V CDR1 and CDR2: SGHAT, FQNNGV. The CDR3 sequence is 13 residues long. V shed 5 bases and J shed 8 bases, with 15 bases lying between them. Study-wide results and caveats: Clonotypes are single alpha or beta chains, not paired receptors.

An equimolar mix of two oligonucleotides served as the beta constant-region primer for TRBC1 and TRBC2. Ligated cDNA was amplified by four rounds of PCR with nested alpha and beta constant-region primers and SP2. TCRdb re-analysed the UMI-ligation and nested PCR reads in MiXCR, keeping a single row per CDR3 protein. The data hold some 31,000 distinct CDR3 sequences, with around 18% observed a single time. The sample was effector memory CD4+ T cells from blood. Subset noted: effector memory, CD45RA- CD27-. This TCR derives from a human donor in good health. The rearrangement links TRBV11-2 to TRBJ1-2, with D maybe TRBD1 (6 bases). CDR3 sequence: CASSPGGLGGYTF. CDR3 nucleotide sequence: TGTGCCAGCAGCCCCGGGGGCCTGGGGGGCTACACCTTC.